The entry below describes one T cell receptor (beta chain). The CDR3 has 13 residues. Germline CDR1 and CDR2: SEHNR and FQNEAQ (reference sequence). Trimming shortened V by 10 bases and J by 3 bases, and 15 bases separated the two germline ends. This sample was taken from a study of control samples from healthy donors and cancer patients. Data came from immunoSEQ multiplex PCR; TCRdb stores just in-frame clones and leaves some out. Of nearly 200,000 clones in the sample, 90% to 95% were seen once. The chain carries TRBV7-9 and TRBJ1-2; D is perhaps TRBD1 (5 bases). The specimen was blood. The clonotype was recovered from a man under 40 in good health. The CDR3 bases are TGTGCCACCGGGGGGTCCCTGGACTATGGCTACACCTTC. Amino acid sequence: CATGGSLDYGYTF.